This TCR beta chain stems from a study of blood T cells in healthy people across ages. Primed by a sample-barcoded 5' primer and a J-beta primer mix, a second PCR proceeded for roughly 7 to 12 cycles. Each cDNA molecule carried a tag from a template-switch adaptor that contained 12 random nucleotides. TCRdb fed the 5' RACE reads into MiXCR, producing one record per CDR3 protein. Found here are some 1,800,000 distinct CDR3 sequences, about two fifths of them singletons; the top ten hold 23%. The germline V gene encodes CDR1 LNHDA and CDR2 SQIVND (reference sequence). There are 17 residues in the CDR3. Losses at the gene ends were 4 bases for V and 0 bases for J; bases not matched to a gene: 7. Donor samples were obtained from healthy Caucasian individuals from Russia, aged about 6 to 95.

The rearrangement uses TRBV19 and TRBJ2-1, with TRBD2 matching 9 bases. The specimen sequenced was blood. The receptor's source is a human donor in good health. The CDR3 is CASSRSSGDHSYNEQFF. The DNA for the CDR3 is TGTGCCAGTAGTAGGTCTAGCGGGGACCACTCCTACAATGAGCAGTTCTTC.